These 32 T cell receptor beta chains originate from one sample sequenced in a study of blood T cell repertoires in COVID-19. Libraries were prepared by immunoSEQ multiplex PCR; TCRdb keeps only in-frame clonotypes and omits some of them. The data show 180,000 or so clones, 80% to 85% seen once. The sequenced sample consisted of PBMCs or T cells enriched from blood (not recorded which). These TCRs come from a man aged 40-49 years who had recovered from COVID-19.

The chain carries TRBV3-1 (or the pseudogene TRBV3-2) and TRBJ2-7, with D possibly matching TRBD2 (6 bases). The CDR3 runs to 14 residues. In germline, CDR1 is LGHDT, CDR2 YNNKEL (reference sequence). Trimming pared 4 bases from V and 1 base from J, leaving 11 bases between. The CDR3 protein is CASSLGGGSYEQYF. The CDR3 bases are TGTGCCAGCAGCCTGGGAGGAGGGTCCTACGAGCAGTACTTC.

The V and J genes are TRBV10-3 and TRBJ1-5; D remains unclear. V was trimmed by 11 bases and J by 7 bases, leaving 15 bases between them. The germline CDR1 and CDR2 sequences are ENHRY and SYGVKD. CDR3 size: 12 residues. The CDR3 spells CAASAPEQPQHF. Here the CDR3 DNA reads TGTGCCGCCTCCGCCCCGGAGCAGCCCCAGCATTTT.

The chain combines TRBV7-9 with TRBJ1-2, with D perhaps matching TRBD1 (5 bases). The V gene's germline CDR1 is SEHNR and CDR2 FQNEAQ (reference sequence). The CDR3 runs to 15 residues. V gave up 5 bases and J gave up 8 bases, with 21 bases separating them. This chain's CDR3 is CASSPGHAEFEGYTF. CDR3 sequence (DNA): TGTGCCAGCAGCCCTGGACACGCCGAGTTCGAAGGCTACACCTTC.

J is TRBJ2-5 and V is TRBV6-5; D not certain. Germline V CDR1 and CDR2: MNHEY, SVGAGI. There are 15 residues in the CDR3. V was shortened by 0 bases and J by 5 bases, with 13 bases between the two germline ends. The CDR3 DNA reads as TGTGCCAGCAGTTACTCGTTTACACACCCGGAGACCCAGTACTTC. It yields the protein CASSYSFTHPETQYF.

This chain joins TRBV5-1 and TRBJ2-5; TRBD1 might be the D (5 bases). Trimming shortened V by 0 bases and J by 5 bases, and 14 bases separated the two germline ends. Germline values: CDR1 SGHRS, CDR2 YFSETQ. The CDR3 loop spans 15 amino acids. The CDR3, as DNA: TGCGCCAGCAGCTTGGAGCAGGGTTTAACGGAGACCCAGTACTTC. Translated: CASSLEQGLTETQYF.

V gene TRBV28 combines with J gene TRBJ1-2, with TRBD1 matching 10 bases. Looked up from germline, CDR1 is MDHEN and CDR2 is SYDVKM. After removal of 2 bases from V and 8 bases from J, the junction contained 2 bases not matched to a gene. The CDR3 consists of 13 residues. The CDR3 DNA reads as TGTGCCAGCAGTTTAAGGGACAGGGGAGGCTACACCTTC. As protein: CASSLRDRGGYTF.

In DNA, the CDR3 is TGTGCCAGCAGCCGCCGAGGAACGAACACTGAAGCTTTCTTT. Its translation is CASSRRGTNTEAFF. The chain links TRBV9 to TRBJ1-1; D remains unclear. Trimming pared 4 bases from V and 1 base from J, leaving 11 bases between. Looked up from germline, CDR1 is SGDLS and CDR2 is YYNGEE. CDR3 length: 14 residues. The complete variable domain, with remaining parts taken from reference TRBV9 and TRBJ1-1, reads DSGVTQTPKHLITATGQRVTLRCSPRSGDLSVYWYQQSLDQGLQFLIQYYNGEERAKGNILERFSAQQFPDLHSELNLSSLELGDSALYFCASSRRGTNTEAFFGQGTRLTVV.

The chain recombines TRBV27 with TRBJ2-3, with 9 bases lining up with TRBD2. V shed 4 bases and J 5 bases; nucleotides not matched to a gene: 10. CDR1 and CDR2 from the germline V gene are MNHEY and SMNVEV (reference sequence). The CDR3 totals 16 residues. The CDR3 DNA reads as TGTGCCAGCAGTTCGGGGCGCCTAGCGGGGAAAGATACGCAGTATTTT. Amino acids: CASSSGRLAGKDTQYF.

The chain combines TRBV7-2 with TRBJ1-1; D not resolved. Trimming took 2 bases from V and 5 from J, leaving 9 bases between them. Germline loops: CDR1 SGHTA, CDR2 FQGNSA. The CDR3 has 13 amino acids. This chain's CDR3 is CASSLMAQTEAFF. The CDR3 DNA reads TGTGCCAGCAGCTTAATGGCACAGACTGAAGCTTTCTTT.

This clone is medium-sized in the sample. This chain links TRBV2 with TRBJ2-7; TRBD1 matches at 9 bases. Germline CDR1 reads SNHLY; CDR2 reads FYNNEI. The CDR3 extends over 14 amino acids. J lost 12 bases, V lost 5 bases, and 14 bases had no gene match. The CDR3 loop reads CASSPGQGRGSRYF. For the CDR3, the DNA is TGTGCCAGCAGTCCCGGACAGGGGAGAGGGAGTAGGTACTTC.

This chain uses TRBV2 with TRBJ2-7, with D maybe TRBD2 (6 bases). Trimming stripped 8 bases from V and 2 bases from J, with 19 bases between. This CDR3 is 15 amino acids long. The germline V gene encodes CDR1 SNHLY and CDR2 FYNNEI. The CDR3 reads CASSGIRGKPYEQYF. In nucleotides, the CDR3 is TGTGCCAGCTCGGGAATCCGGGGGAAACCCTACGAGCAGTACTTC.

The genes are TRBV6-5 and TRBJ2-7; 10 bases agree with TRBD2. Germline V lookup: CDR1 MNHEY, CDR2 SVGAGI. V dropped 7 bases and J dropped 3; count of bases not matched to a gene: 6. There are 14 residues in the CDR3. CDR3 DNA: TGTGCCAGCATCGGACTAGCGGTAGACTACGAGCAGTACTTC. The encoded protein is CASIGLAVDYEQYF.

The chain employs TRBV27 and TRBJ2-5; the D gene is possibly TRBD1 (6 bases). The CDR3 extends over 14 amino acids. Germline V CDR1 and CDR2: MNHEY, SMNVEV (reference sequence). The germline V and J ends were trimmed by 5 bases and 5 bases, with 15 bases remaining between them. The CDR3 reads CASSPLQGWETQYF. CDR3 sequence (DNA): TGTGCCAGCAGTCCCCTACAGGGATGGGAGACCCAGTACTTC.

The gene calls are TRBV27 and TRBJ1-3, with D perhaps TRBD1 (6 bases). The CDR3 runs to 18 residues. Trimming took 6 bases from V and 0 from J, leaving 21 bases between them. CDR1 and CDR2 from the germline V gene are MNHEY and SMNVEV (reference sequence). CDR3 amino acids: CASSSFSPGVSSGNTIYF. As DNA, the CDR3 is TGTGCCAGCAGCTCATTCTCCCCAGGGGTTAGCTCTGGAAACACCATATATTTT.

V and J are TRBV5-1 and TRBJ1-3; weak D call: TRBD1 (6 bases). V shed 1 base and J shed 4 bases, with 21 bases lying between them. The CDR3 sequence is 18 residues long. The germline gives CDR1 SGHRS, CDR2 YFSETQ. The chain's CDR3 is CASSLSPGAPPKGNTIYF. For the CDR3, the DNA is TGCGCCAGCAGCTTGTCACCAGGGGCCCCGCCGAAGGGAAACACCATATATTTT.

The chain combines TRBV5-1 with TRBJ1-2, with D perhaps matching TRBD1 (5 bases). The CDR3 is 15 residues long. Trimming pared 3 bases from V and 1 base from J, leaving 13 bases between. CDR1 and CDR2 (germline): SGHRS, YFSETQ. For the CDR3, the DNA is TGCGCCAGCAGCTACACTACCCAGGGTAACTATGGCTACACCTTC. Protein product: CASSYTTQGNYGYTF.

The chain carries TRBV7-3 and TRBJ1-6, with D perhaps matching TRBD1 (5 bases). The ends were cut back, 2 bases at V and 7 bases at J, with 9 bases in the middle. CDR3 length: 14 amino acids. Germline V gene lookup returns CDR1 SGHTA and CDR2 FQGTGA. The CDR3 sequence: CASSLSGLNSPLHF. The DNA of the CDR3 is TGTGCCAGCAGCTTATCAGGGCTCAATTCACCCCTCCACTTT.

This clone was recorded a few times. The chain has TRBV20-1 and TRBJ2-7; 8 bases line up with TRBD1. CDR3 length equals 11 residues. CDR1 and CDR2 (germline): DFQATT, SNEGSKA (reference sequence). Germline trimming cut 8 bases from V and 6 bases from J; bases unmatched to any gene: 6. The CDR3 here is CSTGTGGEQYF. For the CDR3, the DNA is TGCAGTACCGGGACAGGTGGCGAGCAGTACTTC.

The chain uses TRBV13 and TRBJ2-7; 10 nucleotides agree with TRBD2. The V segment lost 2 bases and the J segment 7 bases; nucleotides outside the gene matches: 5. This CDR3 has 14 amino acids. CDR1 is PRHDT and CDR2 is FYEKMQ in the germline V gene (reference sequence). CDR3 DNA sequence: TGTGCCAGCAGCTTAATAGCGGGGGGAGGGGAGCAGTACTTC. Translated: CASSLIAGGGEQYF.

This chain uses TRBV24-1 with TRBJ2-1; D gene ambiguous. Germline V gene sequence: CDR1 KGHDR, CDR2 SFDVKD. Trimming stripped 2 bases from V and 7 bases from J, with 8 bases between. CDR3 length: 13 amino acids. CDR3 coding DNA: TGTGCCACCAGTGATTACGACAAAAATGAGCAGTTCTTC. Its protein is CATSDYDKNEQFF.

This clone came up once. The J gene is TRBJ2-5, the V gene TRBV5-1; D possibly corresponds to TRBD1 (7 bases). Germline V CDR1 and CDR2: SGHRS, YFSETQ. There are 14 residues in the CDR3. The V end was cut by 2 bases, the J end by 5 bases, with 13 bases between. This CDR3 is CASSFGRGRETQYF. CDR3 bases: TGCGCCAGCAGCTTCGGCAGGGGGAGGGAGACCCAGTACTTC.

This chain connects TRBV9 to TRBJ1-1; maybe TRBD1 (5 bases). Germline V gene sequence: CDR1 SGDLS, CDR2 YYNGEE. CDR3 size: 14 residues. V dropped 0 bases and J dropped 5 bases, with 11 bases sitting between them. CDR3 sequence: CASSVGQGRTEAFF. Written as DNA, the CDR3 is TGTGCCAGCAGCGTAGGGCAGGGTAGGACTGAAGCTTTCTTT.

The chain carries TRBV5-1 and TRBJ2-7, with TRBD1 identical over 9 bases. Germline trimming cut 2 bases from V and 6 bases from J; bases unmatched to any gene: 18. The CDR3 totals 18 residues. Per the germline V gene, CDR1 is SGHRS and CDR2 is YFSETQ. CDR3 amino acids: CASSLNDRGTQEKFEQYF. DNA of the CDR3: TGCGCCAGCAGCTTAAACGACAGGGGGACGCAGGAGAAGTTCGAGCAGTACTTC.

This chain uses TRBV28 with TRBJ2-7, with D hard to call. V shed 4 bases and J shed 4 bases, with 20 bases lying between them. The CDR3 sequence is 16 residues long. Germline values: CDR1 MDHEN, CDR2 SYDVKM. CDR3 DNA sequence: TGTGCCAGCAGTTCCCCCCCAGCCCGACTGTCGTACGAGCAGTACTTC. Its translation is CASSSPPARLSYEQYF.

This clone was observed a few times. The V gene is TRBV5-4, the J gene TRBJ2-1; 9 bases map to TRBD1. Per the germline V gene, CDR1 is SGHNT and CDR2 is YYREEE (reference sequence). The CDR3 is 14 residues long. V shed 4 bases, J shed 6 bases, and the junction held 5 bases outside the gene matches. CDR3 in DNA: TGTGCCAGCAGCCGGGACAGGGCTTCCAATGAGCAGTTCTTC. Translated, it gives CASSRDRASNEQFF.

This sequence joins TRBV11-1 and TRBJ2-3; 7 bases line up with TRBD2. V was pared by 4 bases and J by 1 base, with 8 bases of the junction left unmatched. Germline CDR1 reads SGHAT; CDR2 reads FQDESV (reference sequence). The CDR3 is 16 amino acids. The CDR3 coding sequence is TGTGCCAGCAGCTCCGGGACTATCAGGGGCACAGATACGCAGTATTTT. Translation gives CASSSGTIRGTDTQYF.

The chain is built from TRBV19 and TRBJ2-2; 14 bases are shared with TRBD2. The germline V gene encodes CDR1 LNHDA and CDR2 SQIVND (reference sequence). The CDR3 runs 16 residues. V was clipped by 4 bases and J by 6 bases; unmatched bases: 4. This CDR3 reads CASSTRTSGGPGELFF. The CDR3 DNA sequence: TGTGCCAGTAGTACCCGGACTAGCGGGGGGCCCGGGGAGCTGTTTTTT.

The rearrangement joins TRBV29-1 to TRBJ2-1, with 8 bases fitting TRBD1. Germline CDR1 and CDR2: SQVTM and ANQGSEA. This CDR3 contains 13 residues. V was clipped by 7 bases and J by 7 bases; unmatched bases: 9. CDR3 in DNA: TGCAGCGCCTTAGGACAGGGAGGTAATGAGCAGTTCTTC. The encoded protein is CSALGQGGNEQFF.

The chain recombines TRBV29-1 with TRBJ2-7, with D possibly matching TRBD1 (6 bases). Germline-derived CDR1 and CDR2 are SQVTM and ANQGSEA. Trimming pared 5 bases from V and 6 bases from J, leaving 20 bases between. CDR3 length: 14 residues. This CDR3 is CSVLTFRGGSEQYF. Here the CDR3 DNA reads TGCAGCGTTCTCACCTTTCGAGGGGGTAGCGAGCAGTACTTC.

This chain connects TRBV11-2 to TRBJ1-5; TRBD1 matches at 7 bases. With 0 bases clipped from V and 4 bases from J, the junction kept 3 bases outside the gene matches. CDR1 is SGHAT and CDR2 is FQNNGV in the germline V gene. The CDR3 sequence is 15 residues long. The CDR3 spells CASSLDWDRNQPQHF. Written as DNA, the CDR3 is TGTGCCAGCAGCTTAGATTGGGACAGAAATCAGCCCCAGCATTTT.

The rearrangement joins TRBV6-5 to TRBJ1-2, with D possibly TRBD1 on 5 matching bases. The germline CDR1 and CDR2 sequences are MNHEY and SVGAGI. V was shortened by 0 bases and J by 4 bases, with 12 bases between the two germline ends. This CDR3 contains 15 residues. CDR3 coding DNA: TGTGCCAGCAGTTACTCGGGGCCTTCGCGCTATGGCTACACCTTC. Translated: CASSYSGPSRYGYTF.

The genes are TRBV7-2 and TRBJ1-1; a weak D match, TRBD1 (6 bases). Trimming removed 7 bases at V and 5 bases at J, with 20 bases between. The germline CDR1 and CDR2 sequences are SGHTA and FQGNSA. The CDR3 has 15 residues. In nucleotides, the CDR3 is TGTGCCAGCACCCTAAGGTGGCGGGGGCAAACTGAAGCTTTCTTT. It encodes CASTLRWRGQTEAFF.